The entry below describes one TCR beta chain. Some clones are missing from TCRdb's copy, which holds only in-frame ones; the method was immunoSEQ multiplex PCR. The sample shows about 97,000 clones, about 95% of them seen only once. These data belong to a study of technical replicates of blood from a few donors. The sequence came from a human donor in good health. Source material: T cells isolated from PBMCs.

CDR3 nucleotides: TGTGCCAGCAGCCAGGACTCCTACGAGCAGTACTTC. Amino acid sequence: CASSQDSYEQYF. The chain uses TRBV5-6 and TRBJ2-7; D not resolved. Trimming shortened V by 4 bases and J by 0 bases, and 5 bases separated the two germline ends. From germline, CDR1 is SGHDT and CDR2 YYEEEE. The CDR3 is 12 amino acids.